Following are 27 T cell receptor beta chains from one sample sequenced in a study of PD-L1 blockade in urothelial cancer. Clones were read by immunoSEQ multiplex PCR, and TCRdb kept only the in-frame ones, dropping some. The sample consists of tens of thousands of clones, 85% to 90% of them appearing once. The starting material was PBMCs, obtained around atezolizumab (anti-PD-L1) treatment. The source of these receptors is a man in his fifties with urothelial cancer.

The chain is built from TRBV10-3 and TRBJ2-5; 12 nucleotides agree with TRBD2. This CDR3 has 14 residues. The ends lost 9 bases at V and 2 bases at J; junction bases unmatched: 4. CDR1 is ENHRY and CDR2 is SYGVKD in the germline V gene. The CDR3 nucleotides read TGTGCCATTGCTAGCGGGAGGGATCAAGAGACCCAGTACTTC. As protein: CAIASGRDQETQYF.

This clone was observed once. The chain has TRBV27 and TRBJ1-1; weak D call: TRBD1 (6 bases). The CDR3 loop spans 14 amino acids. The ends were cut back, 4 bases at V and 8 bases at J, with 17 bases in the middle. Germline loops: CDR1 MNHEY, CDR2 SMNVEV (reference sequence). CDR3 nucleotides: TGTGCCAGCAGTTACTCGGGACACGGAAACGAAGCTTTCTTT. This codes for CASSYSGHGNEAFF.

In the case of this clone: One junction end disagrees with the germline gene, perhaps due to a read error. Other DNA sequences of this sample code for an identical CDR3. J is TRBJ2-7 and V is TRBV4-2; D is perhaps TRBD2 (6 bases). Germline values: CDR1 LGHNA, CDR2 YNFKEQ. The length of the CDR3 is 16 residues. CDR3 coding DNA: TGTGCCAGCAGCCAAGGGTCTGGCGGGACGACGGGCGAGCAGTATTTC. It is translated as CASSQGSGGTTGEQYF.

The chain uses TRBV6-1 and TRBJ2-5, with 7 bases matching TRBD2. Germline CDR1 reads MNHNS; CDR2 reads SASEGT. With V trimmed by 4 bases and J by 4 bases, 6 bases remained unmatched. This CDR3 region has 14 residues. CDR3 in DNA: TGTGCCAGCAGTGGAGGACTAGTTCGAGAGACCCAGTACTTC. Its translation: CASSGGLVRETQYF.

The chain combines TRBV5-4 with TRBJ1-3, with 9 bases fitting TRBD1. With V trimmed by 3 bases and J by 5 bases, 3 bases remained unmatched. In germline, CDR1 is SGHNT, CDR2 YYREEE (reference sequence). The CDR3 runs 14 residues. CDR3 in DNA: TGTGCCAGCAGCTCGGGACAGGGTAGAAACACCATATATTTT. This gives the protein CASSSGQGRNTIYF.

In DNA, the CDR3 is TGTGCCATCAGTGAGTCCTTAGGACAGATTAGCACTGAAGCTTTCTTT. Translation gives CAISESLGQISTEAFF. The genes are TRBV10-3 and TRBJ1-1, with a weak D call TRBD1 (6 bases). V lost 0 bases to trimming and J lost 4 bases, with 15 bases between them. CDR1 ENHRY and CDR2 SYGVKD come from the germline V gene. The CDR3 sequence is 16 residues long.

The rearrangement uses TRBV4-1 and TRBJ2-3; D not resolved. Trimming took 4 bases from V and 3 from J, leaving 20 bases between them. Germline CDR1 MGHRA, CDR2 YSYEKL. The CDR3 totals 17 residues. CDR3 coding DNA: TGCGCCAGCAGCCGTGAGATCTCTGGTATCCGTACAGATACGCAGTATTTT. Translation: CASSREISGIRTDTQYF.

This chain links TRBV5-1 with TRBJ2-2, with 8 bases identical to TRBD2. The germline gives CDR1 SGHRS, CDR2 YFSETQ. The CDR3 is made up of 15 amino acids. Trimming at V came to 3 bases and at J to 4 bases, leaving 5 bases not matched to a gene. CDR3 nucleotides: TGCGCCAGCAGCTCAGGACTAGCAGGCACCGGGGAGCTGTTTTTT. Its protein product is CASSSGLAGTGELFF.

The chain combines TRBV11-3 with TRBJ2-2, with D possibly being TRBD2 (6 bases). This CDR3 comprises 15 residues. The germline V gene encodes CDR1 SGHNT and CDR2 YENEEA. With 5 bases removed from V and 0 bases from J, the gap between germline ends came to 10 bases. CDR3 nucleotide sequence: TGTGCCAGCAGCGCCGGGACTGCGAACACCGGGGAGCTGTTTTTT. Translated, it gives CASSAGTANTGELFF.

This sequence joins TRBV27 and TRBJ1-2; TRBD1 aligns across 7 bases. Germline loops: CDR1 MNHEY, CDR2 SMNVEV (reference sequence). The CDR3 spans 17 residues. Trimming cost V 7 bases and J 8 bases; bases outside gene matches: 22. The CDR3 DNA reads TGTGCCAGCACCCTCCGTGGAGGATGGACAGGCCTCTTCGGCTACACCTTC. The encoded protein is CASTLRGGWTGLFGYTF.

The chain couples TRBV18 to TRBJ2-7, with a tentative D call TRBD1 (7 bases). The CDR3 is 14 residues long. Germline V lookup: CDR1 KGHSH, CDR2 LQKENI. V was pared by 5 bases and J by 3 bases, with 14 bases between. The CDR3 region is CASSGGTVLYEQYF. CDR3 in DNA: TGTGCCAGCTCAGGCGGGACAGTCCTCTACGAGCAGTACTTC. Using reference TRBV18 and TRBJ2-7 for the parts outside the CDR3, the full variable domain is NAGVMQNPRHLVRRRGQEARLRCSPMKGHSHVYWYRQLPEEGLKFMVYLQKENIIDESGMPKERFSAEFPKEGPSILRIQQVVRGDSAAYFCASSGGTVLYEQYFGPGTRLTVT.

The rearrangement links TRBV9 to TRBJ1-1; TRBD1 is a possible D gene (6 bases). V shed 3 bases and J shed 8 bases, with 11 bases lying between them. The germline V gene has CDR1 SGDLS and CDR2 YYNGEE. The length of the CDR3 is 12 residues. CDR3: CASSDRGSEAFF. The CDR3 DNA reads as TGTGCCAGCAGCGATAGGGGGTCGGAAGCTTTCTTT.

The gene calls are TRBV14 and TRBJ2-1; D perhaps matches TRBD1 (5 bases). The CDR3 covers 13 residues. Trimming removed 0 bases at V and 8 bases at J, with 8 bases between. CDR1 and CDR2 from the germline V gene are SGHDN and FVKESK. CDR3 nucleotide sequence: TGTGCCAGCAGCCAAGAATGGGGCGATGAGCAGTTCTTC. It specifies CASSQEWGDEQFF.

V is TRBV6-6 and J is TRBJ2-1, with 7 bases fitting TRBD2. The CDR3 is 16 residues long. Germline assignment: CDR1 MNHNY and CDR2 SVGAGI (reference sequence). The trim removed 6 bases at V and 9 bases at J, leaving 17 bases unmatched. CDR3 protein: CASSAVGLGLPGEQFF. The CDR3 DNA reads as TGTGCCAGCAGCGCCGTCGGACTAGGGCTCCCAGGTGAGCAGTTCTTC.

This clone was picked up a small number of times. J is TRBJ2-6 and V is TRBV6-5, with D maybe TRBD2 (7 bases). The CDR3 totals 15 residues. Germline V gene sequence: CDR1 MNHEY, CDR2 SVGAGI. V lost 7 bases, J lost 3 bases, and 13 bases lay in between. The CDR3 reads CASTQGGGGANVLTF. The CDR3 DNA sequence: TGTGCCAGCACCCAAGGGGGGGGTGGGGCCAACGTCCTGACTTTC.

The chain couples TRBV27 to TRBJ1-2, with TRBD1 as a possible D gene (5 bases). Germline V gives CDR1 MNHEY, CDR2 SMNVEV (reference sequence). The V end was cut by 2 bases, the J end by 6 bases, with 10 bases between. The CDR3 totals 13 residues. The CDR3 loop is CASSLVGENGYTF. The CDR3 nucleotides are TGTGCCAGCAGTTTAGTAGGGGAAAATGGCTACACCTTC.

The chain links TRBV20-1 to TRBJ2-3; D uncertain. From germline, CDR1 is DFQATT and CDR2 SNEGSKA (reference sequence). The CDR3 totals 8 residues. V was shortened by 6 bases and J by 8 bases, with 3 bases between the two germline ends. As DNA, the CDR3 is TGCAGTGCCGGTACGCAGTATTTT. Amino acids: CSAGTQYF.

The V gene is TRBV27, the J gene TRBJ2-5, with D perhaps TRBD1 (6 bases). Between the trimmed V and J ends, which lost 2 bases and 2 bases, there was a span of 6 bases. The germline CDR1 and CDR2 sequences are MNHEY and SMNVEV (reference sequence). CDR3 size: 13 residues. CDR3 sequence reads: CASSLQGQETQYF. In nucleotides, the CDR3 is TGTGCCAGCAGTTTACAGGGGCAAGAGACCCAGTACTTC.

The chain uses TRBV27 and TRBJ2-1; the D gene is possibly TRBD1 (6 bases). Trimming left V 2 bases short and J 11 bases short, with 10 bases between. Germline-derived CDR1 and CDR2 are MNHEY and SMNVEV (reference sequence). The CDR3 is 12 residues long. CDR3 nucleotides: TGTGCCAGCAGTTTAACAGGGCAGCAGCAGTTCTTC. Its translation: CASSLTGQQQFF.

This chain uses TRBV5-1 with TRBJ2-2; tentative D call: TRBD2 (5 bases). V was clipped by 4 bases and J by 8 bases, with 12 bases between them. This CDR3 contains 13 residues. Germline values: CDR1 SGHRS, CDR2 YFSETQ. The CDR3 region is CASSPFGEGELFF. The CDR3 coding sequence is TGCGCCAGCAGCCCCTTCGGGGAGGGGGAGCTGTTTTTT.

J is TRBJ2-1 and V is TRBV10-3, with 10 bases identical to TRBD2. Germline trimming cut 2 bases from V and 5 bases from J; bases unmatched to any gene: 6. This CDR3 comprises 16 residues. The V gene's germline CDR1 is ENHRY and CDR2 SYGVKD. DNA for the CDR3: TGTGCCATCAGTGAGAGGGCCGGGACTAGCGACAATGAGCAGTTCTTC. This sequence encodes CAISERAGTSDNEQFF.

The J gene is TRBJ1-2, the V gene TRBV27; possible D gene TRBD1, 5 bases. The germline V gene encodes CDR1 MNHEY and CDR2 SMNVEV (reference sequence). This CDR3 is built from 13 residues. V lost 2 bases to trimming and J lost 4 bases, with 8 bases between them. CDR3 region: CASSLRGIYGYTF. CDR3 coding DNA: TGTGCCAGCAGTTTACGGGGGATCTATGGCTACACCTTC.

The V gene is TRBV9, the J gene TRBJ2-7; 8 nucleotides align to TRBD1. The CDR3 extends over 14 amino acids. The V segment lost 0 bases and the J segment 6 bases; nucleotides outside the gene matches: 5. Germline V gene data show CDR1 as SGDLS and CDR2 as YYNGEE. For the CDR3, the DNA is TGTGCCAGCAGCGTAGCGGACAGGGCTGGCGAGCAGTACTTC. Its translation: CASSVADRAGEQYF.

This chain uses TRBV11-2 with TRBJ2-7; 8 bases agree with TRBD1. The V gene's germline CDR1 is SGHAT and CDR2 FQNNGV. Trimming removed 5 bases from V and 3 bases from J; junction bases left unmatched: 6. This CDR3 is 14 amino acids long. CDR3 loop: CASSPRQGSYEQYF. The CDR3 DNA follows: TGTGCCAGCAGCCCCAGACAGGGGAGCTACGAGCAGTACTTC.

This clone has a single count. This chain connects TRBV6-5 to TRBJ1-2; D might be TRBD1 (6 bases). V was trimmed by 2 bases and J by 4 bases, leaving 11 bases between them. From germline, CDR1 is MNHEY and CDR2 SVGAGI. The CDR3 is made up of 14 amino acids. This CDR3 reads CASSYRDIGYGYTF. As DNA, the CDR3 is TGTGCCAGCAGTTACCGGGACATCGGCTATGGCTACACCTTC.

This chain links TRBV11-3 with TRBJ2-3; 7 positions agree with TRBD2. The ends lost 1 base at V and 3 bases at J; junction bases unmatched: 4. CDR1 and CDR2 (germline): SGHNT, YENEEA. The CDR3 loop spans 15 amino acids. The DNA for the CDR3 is TGTGCCAGCAGCTTAGGAGTAGCGGGTACAGATACGCAGTATTTT. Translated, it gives CASSLGVAGTDTQYF. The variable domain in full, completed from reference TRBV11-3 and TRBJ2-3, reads EAGVVQSPRYKIIEKKQPVAFWCNPISGHNTLYWYLQNLGQGPELLIRYENEEAVDDSQLPKDRFSAERLKGVDSTLKIQPAELGDSAVYLCASSLGVAGTDTQYFGPGTRLTVL.

The CDR3 loop is CASSLGALATQYF. The CDR3 DNA reads TGTGCCAGCAGCTTAGGGGCGCTAGCGACCCAGTACTTC. This chain joins TRBV11-3 and TRBJ2-5, with D possibly TRBD2 on 5 matching bases. In germline, CDR1 is SGHNT, CDR2 YENEEA. CDR3 size: 13 residues. Trimming removed 1 base from V and 7 bases from J, with 10 bases in between. The variable domain in full, completed from reference TRBV11-3 and TRBJ2-5, reads EAGVVQSPRYKIIEKKQPVAFWCNPISGHNTLYWYLQNLGQGPELLIRYENEEAVDDSQLPKDRFSAERLKGVDSTLKIQPAELGDSAVYLCASSLGALATQYFGPGTRLLVL.